These 27 T cell receptor beta chains came from one sample sequenced in a study of blood T cell repertoires in COVID-19. This table comes from immunoSEQ multiplex PCR, and its TCRdb copy is limited to in-frame clones, with some not included. The sample yields some 220,000 clones, roughly 85% seen once. The sample comprised PBMCs or T cells enriched from blood (not recorded which). These receptors all stem from a woman in her thirties or forties with acute COVID-19.

V usage is TRBV3-1 (or the pseudogene TRBV3-2) and J usage is TRBJ2-7, with 10 bases lining up with TRBD2. The V and J ends lost 0 bases and 2 bases, in that order; junction bases with no gene match: 4. Germline V gene lookup returns CDR1 LGHDT and CDR2 YNNKEL (reference sequence). CDR3 length: 16 residues. CDR3 protein: CASSQELAGGPYEQYF. CDR3 bases: TGTGCCAGCAGCCAAGAATTAGCGGGGGGACCCTACGAGCAGTACTTC.

The J gene is TRBJ1-1, the V gene TRBV7-9; TRBD1 matches at 11 bases. Unmatched junction bases numbered 8, after V lost 0 bases and J lost 11 bases. The germline gives CDR1 SEHNR, CDR2 FQNEAQ (reference sequence). The CDR3 length is 15 residues. Here the CDR3 reads CASSLARDRGARAFF. The CDR3 DNA reads as TGTGCCAGCAGCTTAGCCAGGGACAGGGGGGCCCGGGCTTTCTTT.

The chain carries TRBV19 and TRBJ2-2; 9 nucleotides line up with TRBD2. This CDR3 region has 17 residues. The ends lost 1 base at V and 7 bases at J; junction bases unmatched: 10. Germline CDR1 LNHDA, CDR2 SQIVND (reference sequence). The chain's CDR3 is CASSIVSLAGIGGELFF. CDR3 nucleotides: TGTGCCAGTAGTATAGTGTCTCTAGCGGGGATTGGCGGGGAGCTGTTTTTT.

This clone was counted a single time. The chain joins TRBV19 to TRBJ2-3; 13 bases match TRBD2. CDR3 length equals 16 residues. Germline CDR1 is LNHDA and CDR2 is SQIVND (reference sequence). Trimming took 4 bases from V and 8 from J; bases not matched to a gene: 9. The DNA for the CDR3 is TGTGCCAGTAGTAATGAAGGACTAGCGGGGGACCGTACGCAGTATTTT. Its translation: CASSNEGLAGDRTQYF.

The chain has TRBV11-2 and TRBJ1-1; no clear D gene. This CDR3 has 13 amino acids. CDR1 SGHAT and CDR2 FQNNGV come from the germline V gene. Trimming removed 1 base from V and 4 bases from J, with 7 bases in between. This CDR3 reads CASSLARSTEAFF. The CDR3 DNA reads TGTGCCAGCAGCTTAGCTCGCAGCACTGAAGCTTTCTTT.

This chain joins TRBV9 and TRBJ2-2; no definite D call. Germline assignment: CDR1 SGDLS and CDR2 YYNGEE. The length of the CDR3 is 16 residues. V lost 0 bases and J lost 0, with 9 bases in between. CDR3 loop: CASSVAITANTGELFF. CDR3 DNA sequence: TGTGCCAGCAGCGTAGCCATAACTGCGAACACCGGGGAGCTGTTTTTT.

The V call is TRBV2, the J call TRBJ1-1, with unresolved D. The CDR3 covers 14 residues. V lost 9 bases to trimming and J lost 0 bases, with 14 bases between them. Per germline, CDR1 SNHLY and CDR2 FYNNEI. The CDR3 region is CARDELGVNTEAFF. Written as DNA, the CDR3 is TGTGCCAGGGACGAATTGGGAGTGAACACTGAAGCTTTCTTT.

V gene TRBV30 combines with J gene TRBJ1-2; 8 bases match TRBD1. V dropped 2 bases and J dropped 8; count of bases not matched to a gene: 16. The germline gives CDR1 GTSNPN, CDR2 SVGIG (reference sequence). The CDR3 spans 16 residues. The CDR3: CAWSTNLPGGVGGYTF. The CDR3, as DNA: TGTGCCTGGAGTACCAACCTTCCAGGGGGCGTAGGAGGCTACACCTTC. Together with reference TRBV30 and TRBJ1-2, the CDR3 gives the full variable domain: SQTIHQWPATLVQPVGSPLSLECTVEGTSNPNLYWYRQAAGRGLQLLFYSVGIGQISSEVPQNLSASRPQDRQFILSSKKLLLSDSGFYLCAWSTNLPGGVGGYTFGSGTRLTVV.

The CDR3 nucleotides read TGTGCCAGCAGCGTCACAGGGGGCAACACTGAAGCTTTCTTT. Its translation: CASSVTGGNTEAFF. The chain links TRBV9 to TRBJ1-1; 9 nucleotides line up with TRBD1. The CDR3 has 14 amino acids. The junction had 1 base not matched to a gene; V was cut back by 2 bases and J by 2 bases. Germline assignment: CDR1 SGDLS and CDR2 YYNGEE.

A few counts support this clone. The chain links TRBV12-3 or TRBV12-4 to TRBJ1-2; 7 bases match TRBD1. The V and J ends lost 4 bases and 5 bases, in that order; junction bases with no gene match: 1. The CDR3 has 12 amino acids. This CDR3 is CASSSGGYGYTF. CDR3 nucleotides: TGTGCCAGCAGTTCAGGGGGATATGGCTACACCTTC.

The chain has TRBV7-2 and TRBJ1-2, with 9 positions matching TRBD1. Germline CDR1 reads SGHTA; CDR2 reads FQGNSA. This CDR3 is built from 15 residues. J lost 4 bases, V lost 5 bases, and 8 bases had no gene match. The chain's CDR3 is CASSRSTGGSYGYTF. The CDR3 DNA sequence: TGTGCCAGCAGCAGATCGACAGGGGGAAGCTATGGCTACACCTTC.

This clone was observed a single time. V gene TRBV4-1 combines with J gene TRBJ1-4, with D maybe TRBD1 (5 bases). With 3 bases removed from V and 12 bases from J, the gap between germline ends came to 23 bases. Germline V gene data show CDR1 as MGHRA and CDR2 as YSYEKL. The CDR3 is 16 amino acids. CDR3 DNA sequence: TGCGCCAGCAGCCACGTCCCCTGGAGCCAGGGTGGTCAACTGTTTTTT. Protein product: CASSHVPWSQGGQLFF.

The rearrangement joins TRBV18 to TRBJ1-2, with 8 bases aligning to TRBD1. V lost 4 bases and J lost 4; bases outside the gene matches: 11. This CDR3 has 16 amino acids. CDR1 is KGHSH, CDR2 LQKENI, per germline. CDR3 in DNA: TGTGCCAGCTCACAATTACCAGGGGGCTCTTTCTATGGCTACACCTTC. This encodes CASSQLPGGSFYGYTF.

The J gene is TRBJ2-1, the V gene TRBV13, with 7 bases fitting TRBD1. Germline assignment: CDR1 PRHDT and CDR2 FYEKMQ (reference sequence). The CDR3 is 15 amino acids. V was clipped by 6 bases and J by 0 bases; unmatched bases: 5. The CDR3 spells CASRETGSSYNEQFF. As DNA, the CDR3 is TGTGCCAGCAGGGAGACAGGGAGCTCCTACAATGAGCAGTTCTTC.

The chain has TRBV12-2 and TRBJ2-7; TRBD1, the table's D call, was not compared with the DNA. TRBV12-2 is reported as a pseudogene. The CDR3 runs 14 residues. CDR3 sequence (DNA): TGTGCAAGTCGCTTAGCGGGCAGAACCTACGAGCAGTACTTC. Amino acids: CASRLAGRTYEQYF.

This sequence joins TRBV19 and TRBJ2-2; the match to TRBD2 covers 11 bases. The CDR3 runs to 16 residues. V dropped 8 bases and J dropped 4; count of bases not matched to a gene: 9. From germline, CDR1 is LNHDA and CDR2 SQIVND (reference sequence). The CDR3 here is CASQLSGGVITGELFF. The CDR3 DNA sequence: TGTGCCAGTCAACTTAGCGGGGGGGTGATCACCGGGGAGCTGTTTTTT.

V and J are TRBV5-1 and TRBJ2-6; D possibly corresponds to TRBD1 (5 bases). Trimming left V 0 bases short and J 4 bases short, with 11 bases between. The germline gives CDR1 SGHRS, CDR2 YFSETQ. The CDR3 has 16 amino acids. CDR3 residues: CASSLGRASGANVLTF. CDR3 coding DNA: TGCGCCAGCAGCTTGGGCAGGGCATCAGGGGCCAACGTCCTGACTTTC.

The V call is TRBV6-5, the J call TRBJ2-7; TRBD1 matches 9 bases. The germline CDR1 and CDR2 sequences are MNHEY and SVGAGI. This CDR3 spans 13 amino acids. Trimming removed 8 bases from V and 5 bases from J; junction bases left unmatched: 7. CDR3 sequence (DNA): TGTGCCAGCCGAGGTAGGACAGGGGACGAGCAGTACGTC. It yields the protein CASRGRTGDEQYV.

The sample holds one count of this clone. The rearrangement uses TRBV6-1 and TRBJ2-7; tentative D call: TRBD2 (5 bases). CDR1 is MNHNS and CDR2 is SASEGT in the germline V gene. CDR3 size: 14 residues. The ends were cut back, 2 bases at V and 1 base at J, with 9 bases in the middle. The CDR3 is CASSELGSSYEQYF. As DNA, the CDR3 is TGTGCCAGCAGTGAACTAGGGAGTTCCTACGAGCAGTACTTC.

There are a few counts of this clone. The gene calls are TRBV19 and TRBJ1-2; 7 nucleotides line up with TRBD1. The CDR3 has 14 residues. Germline CDR1 and CDR2: LNHDA and SQIVND (reference sequence). The trim removed 4 bases at V and 5 bases at J, leaving 7 bases unmatched. This CDR3 is CASSKKTGLYGYTF. The CDR3 region has the DNA TGTGCCAGTAGTAAAAAGACAGGGCTATATGGCTACACCTTC.

This chain joins TRBV7-9 and TRBJ1-2, with 8 bases that match TRBD1. Losses at the gene ends were 10 bases for V and 7 bases for J; bases not matched to a gene: 17. CDR1 is SEHNR, CDR2 FQNEAQ, per germline (reference sequence). The CDR3 covers 15 residues. CDR3 in amino acids: CAKAEAGGAGGGYTF. The CDR3 DNA sequence: TGTGCCAAAGCAGAGGCAGGGGGCGCCGGGGGTGGCTACACCTTC. Full variable domain (missing parts from reference TRBV7-9 and TRBJ1-2): DTGVSQNPRHKITKRGQNVTFRCDPISEHNRLYWYRQTLGQGPEFLTYFQNEAQLEKSRLLSDRFSAERPKGSFSTLEIQRTEQGDSAMYLCAKAEAGGAGGGYTFGSGTRLTVV.

Concerning this clone: At one end, the junction sequence differs from germline, possibly due to a read error. The chain carries TRBV20-1 and TRBJ1-1, with TRBD1 as a possible D gene (5 bases). The CDR3 covers 11 residues. CDR1 and CDR2 from the germline V gene are DFQATT and SNEGSKA (reference sequence). CDR3 sequence reads: CSVNTGGMQGF. The CDR3, as DNA: TGCAGTGTTAATACCGGGGGAATGCAGGGTTTT.

This clone was seen just once. The genes are TRBV19 and TRBJ2-1; TRBD2 is a possible D gene (5 bases). The V end was cut by 6 bases, the J end by 4 bases, with 22 bases between. The CDR3 has 17 residues. Germline CDR1 LNHDA, CDR2 SQIVND (reference sequence). Here the CDR3 DNA reads TGTGCCAGTAGAAAGGACTCGACATTTCAGGCATACAATGAGCAGTTCTTC. Translated, it gives CASRKDSTFQAYNEQFF.

The rearrangement uses TRBV5-1 and TRBJ1-6; 10 bases align to TRBD1. CDR1 and CDR2 from the germline V gene are SGHRS and YFSETQ. V trimming: 0 bases; J trimming: 10 bases; junction bases outside the gene matches: 4. There are 15 residues in the CDR3. The CDR3 DNA reads as TGCGCCAGCAGCTTGGTCGGGACAGGGGAGTCACCCCTCCACTTT. It codes for CASSLVGTGESPLHF.

The chain carries TRBV19 and TRBJ1-3; D is perhaps TRBD1 (5 bases). The CDR3 is made up of 14 amino acids. CDR1 is LNHDA and CDR2 is SQIVND in the germline V gene (reference sequence). The V end lost 6 bases, the J end lost 4 bases, and 13 bases lay between the germline ends. CDR3 in DNA: TGTGCCAGTAGGGGGGGGATGAACGGAAACACCATATATTTT. Translation gives CASRGGMNGNTIYF. Together with reference TRBV19 and TRBJ1-3, the CDR3 gives the full variable domain: DGGITQSPKYLFRKEGQNVTLSCEQNLNHDAMYWYRQDPGQGLRLIYYSQIVNDFQKGDIAEGYSVSREKKESFPLTVTSAQKNPTAFYLCASRGGMNGNTIYFGEGSWLTVV.

The chain has TRBV29-1 and TRBJ1-2; TRBD1 is a possible D gene (5 bases). This CDR3 is built from 14 residues. The germline V gene has CDR1 SQVTM and CDR2 ANQGSEA. V lost 4 bases to trimming and J lost 2 bases, with 14 bases between them. The CDR3, as DNA: TGCAGCGTTGGTAAAGGGGAGGGCAACTATGGCTACACCTTC. This gives the protein CSVGKGEGNYGYTF.

The count of this clone is one. V usage is TRBV5-1 and J usage is TRBJ1-1; 7 bases map to TRBD1. The ends lost 3 bases at V and 5 bases at J; junction bases unmatched: 13. This CDR3 has 16 amino acids. Germline loops: CDR1 SGHRS, CDR2 YFSETQ. The CDR3 DNA reads TGCGCCAGCAGCTCAACTTTAGGACAGGTGGTGACTGAAGCTTTCTTT. Translating gives CASSSTLGQVVTEAFF.